This TCR beta chain is drawn from a study of cytomegalovirus exposure and HLA in healthy donors. Findings and caveats of the study: In most subjects, TCR beta sequences reportedly gave accurate predictions of HLA-A and HLA-B alleles. Some TCR beta chains (roughly 160 of them) were listed as cytomegalovirus-associated. An ancestry cluster, one associated with Asian ancestry, reportedly showed fewer N-insertions than the approximately 720-donor mean in a later analysis.

This clone was found a few times. Its antigen is still unknown. PCR amplification relied on 60 Vbeta primers (plus 13 Jbeta primers). TCRdb's table, derived via immunoSEQ multiplex PCR, lists solely in-frame clones and lacks some. The table records over 150,000 clones, 65% to 85% of them present only once. The source material was PBMCs. The clonotype originates from a man aged 55 to 70 in good health and CMV-seronegative.

CDR3 region: CASTTILVNTEAFF. CDR3 bases: TGTGCCAGCACCACGATACTGGTGAACACTGAAGCTTTCTTT. The V and J genes are TRBV28 and TRBJ1-1; D unclear. The CDR3 sequence is 14 residues long. Germline CDR1 is MDHEN and CDR2 is SYDVKM. V lost 7 bases to trimming and J lost 0 bases, with 12 bases between them.